This TCR beta chain was obtained from a study of T cell repertoires in cytomegalovirus infection. Across the whole study: Both a matching HLA type and CMV infection were indicated by public TCR beta signatures.

This clonotype is a singleton in its sample. The antigen is undetermined. TCRdb passed the reads through MiXCR, listing each CDR3 protein once. The table lists hundreds of thousands of distinct CDR3 sequences, about 30% of them singletons. Germline CDR1 reads SGHVS; CDR2 reads FNYEAQ. The junction had 9 bases not matched to a gene; V was cut back by 2 bases and J by 3 bases. CDR3 size: 17 residues. General observations from the study: Cumulative public TCR beta family frequency identified carriers of CMV plus the relevant HLA. Dominating the ex vivo response were TCR beta clonotypes that were CMV-specific and HLA-C-restricted.

The chain employs TRBV7-6 and TRBJ2-2; 7 nucleotides match TRBD2. The input for sequencing was cultured PBMCs, taken from culture after CMV antigen stimulation. The clonotype comes from a human donor in good health (CMV status not recorded). Some clones in this sample may be carry-over from other donors' samples. The CDR3 loop is CASSLIGGIGDTGELFF. CDR3 DNA sequence: TGTGCCAGCAGCTTAATCGGGGGGATCGGTGACACCGGGGAGCTGTTTTTT.